The rows below give T cell receptor beta chains drawn from one sample of a study of cytomegalovirus exposure and HLA in healthy donors. The data were produced by immunoSEQ multiplex PCR, yet TCRdb's version contains in-frame clones alone and is incomplete. The table records 65,000 to 85,000 clones, 90% to 95% of them present only once. Sequencing was done on a sample of PBMCs. These receptors originate from a woman under 30 in good health and CMV-seronegative. CDR3s include the opening cysteine and the closing phenylalanine or tryptophan. Not all rows give a size; the values are once, few, many and, for expanded clones, a class.

>TRBV5-1|once
CASSLAAQATEAFF
>TRBV11-2|NA
CASRPASGRRYNEQFF
>TRBV5-1|NA
CASSLAARGWSYGYTF
>TRBV4-3|NA
CASSQDPYDSSFNYGYTF
>TRBV5-4|NA
CASSSLATGETQYF
>TRBV11-2|NA
CASSLAGTSDNEQFF
>TRBV5-1|NA
CASSEGRFSYNEQFF
>TRBV6-5|NA
CASSSGQGSQPQHF
>TRBV25-1|once
CARHRGPEAFF
>TRBV28|NA
CASSLGTNTGELFF
>TRBV7-9|NA
CASSRTANTEAFF
>TRBV6-4|NA
CASSEGLASTDTQYF
>TRBV5-1|NA
CASSLTTGMNTEAFF
>TRBV7-2|NA
CASSLGRRGSYNEQFF
>TRBV5-4|NA
CASKLWASGSVETQYF
>TRBV6-6|NA
CASRSWSSGNTIYF
>TRBV6-5|NA
CASSYSIFSSGEAFF
>TRBV6-6|NA
CASSRKGTSGGYEQYF
>TRBV18|NA
CASSPPSQGRMQTQYF
>TRBV9|NA
CASSGPRHHVSSTDTQYF
>TRBV30|once
CAWSVRGHLYNEQFF
>TRBV7-6|NA
CASSPRAGQESYEQYF
>TRBV25-1|NA
CASSEFSLRMAFF
>TRBV4-1|NA
CASSQELGGRRGTDTQYF
>TRBV7-2|NA
CASSSALAGGSQYF
>TRBV4-1|NA
CASSQAGDPGELFF
>TRBV4-3|NA
CASSQGRGDDTEAFF
>TRBV7-9|NA
CASSQTRYRASSYNEQFF
>TRBV5-5|NA
CASSFTGGGEKLFF
>TRBV7-2|NA
CASREGNGIKGEQFF
>TRBV5-1|NA
CASSFSGQDTEAFF
>TRBV4-2|NA
CASSQGGRNEQFF
>TRBV25-1|NA
CASRGGASEQYF
>TRBV5-1|NA
CASSSRRETQYF
>TRBV15|NA
CATSRDRGTDTQYF
>TRBV5-8|NA
CASSPGNTEAFF
>TRBV28|few
CASSLAGPNTGELFF
>TRBV7-9|NA
CASSYDRGAEAFF
>TRBV7-2|NA
CASSLGIGLAGETQYF
>TRBV10-2|NA
CASRSAYEQYF
>TRBV14|NA
CASSQASRGGQEQFF
>TRBV5-1|once
CASSAGSLDEQFF
>TRBV10-3|NA
CATRTSGSRDTQYF
>TRBV5-1|NA
CASRGEFNYGYTF
>TRBV10-2|NA
CASSSGGHPGDEQYF
>TRBV27|few
CASSPGTGDQPQHF